A selection of T cell receptor beta chains follows, all from one sample in a study of OX40 agonist ivuxolimab in advanced cancers. The data were produced by immunoSEQ multiplex PCR, yet TCRdb's version contains in-frame clones alone and is incomplete. The sample has about 36,000 clones, 65% to 85% seen once; the top ten hold 21%. Sequencing used CD4+ or CD8+ T cells sorted from blood, obtained in a trial of the OX40 agonist ivuxolimab. The receptor source for this set is an adult with an advanced solid tumor such as melanoma, head and neck, liver or kidney cancer. Both conserved end residues are part of each CDR3. The D gene is left open where the match is weak. The size entry is marked missing in some rows and otherwise reads once, few, many or a size class.

size	V	D	J	CDR3	DNA
-	TRBV2	TRBD2	TRBJ2-1	CASSVAGGAYNEQFF	TGTGCCAGCAGCGTAGCGGGAGGGGCGTACAATGAGCAGTTCTTC
-	TRBV15	TRBD1	TRBJ2-7	CATSRHGQAPSYEQYF	TGTGCCACCAGCAGACACGGACAGGCCCCCTCCTACGAGCAGTACTTC
-	TRBV10-2	TRBD2	TRBJ2-1	CASRETGTSGSPADEQFF	TGCGCCAGCAGGGAGACCGGGACTAGCGGGAGCCCCGCGGATGAGCAGTTCTTC
-	TRBV15	-	TRBJ2-1	CATSRTQGSINEQFF	TGTGCCACCAGTAGAACACAGGGTTCGATCAATGAGCAGTTCTTC
-	TRBV11-2	-	TRBJ2-1	CASSSSVGGAGSYNEQFF	TGTGCCAGCAGCTCCAGCGTTGGGGGGGCGGGCTCCTACAATGAGCAGTTCTTC
-	TRBV6-5	TRBD1	TRBJ1-5	CASRGTAGEPQHF	TGTGCCAGCAGAGGGACAGCCGGAGAGCCCCAGCATTTT
-	TRBV10-2	-	TRBJ1-5	CASSDLRQGSNQPQHF	TGCGCCAGCAGTGATTTACGGCAGGGGTCCAATCAGCCCCAGCATTTT
-	TRBV7-9	-	TRBJ1-1	CASSLVDIPEAFF	TGTGCCAGCAGCTTAGTTGATATCCCTGAAGCTTTCTTT
-	TRBV7-8	-	TRBJ1-4	CASRKFGTEDEKLFF	TGTGCCAGCAGAAAGTTCGGGACGGAAGATGAAAAACTGTTTTTT
-	TRBV4-2	TRBD2	TRBJ2-2	CASSQDMGGLVTGELFF	TGTGCCAGCAGCCAAGATATGGGAGGGTTGGTCACCGGGGAGCTGTTTTTT
-	TRBV5-1	TRBD2	TRBJ2-3	CASSGMGQLAGASSTDTQYF	TGCGCCAGCAGCGGCATGGGACAGCTAGCGGGAGCCTCTAGCACAGATACGCAGTATTTT
-	TRBV7-9	TRBD2	TRBJ2-1	CASRMTSGGYNEQFF	TGTGCCAGCAGAATGACTAGCGGGGGGTACAATGAGCAGTTCTTC
few	TRBV15	-	TRBJ2-4	CATSGASGAKNIQYF	TGTGCCACCTCGGGGGCTAGCGGTGCCAAAAACATTCAGTACTTC
-	TRBV6-5	-	TRBJ2-5	CASSYGTQSETQYF	TGTGCCAGCAGTTACGGGACTCAGAGCGAGACCCAGTACTTC
-	TRBV18	-	TRBJ2-2	CASSPRTVFGGELFF	TGTGCCAGCTCACCACGGACAGTTTTTGGCGGGGAGCTGTTTTTT
-	TRBV29-1	TRBD1	TRBJ2-1	CSVDLGQGYNEQFF	TGCAGCGTCGATCTTGGACAGGGCTACAATGAGCAGTTCTTC
-	TRBV27	TRBD2	TRBJ2-2	CASSSRTSGKNTGELFF	TGTGCCAGCAGTTCAAGGACTAGCGGGAAGAACACCGGGGAGCTGTTTTTT
-	TRBV28	-	TRBJ2-1	CASSPADYNEQFF	TGTGCCAGCAGTCCAGCGGACTACAATGAGCAGTTCTTC
-	TRBV28	-	TRBJ1-1	CASSLIGSGTEAFF	TGTGCCAGCAGTTTAATAGGGTCGGGCACTGAAGCTTTCTTT
-	TRBV6-1	TRBD1	TRBJ1-5	CASSEGPGQGNQPQHF	TGTGCCAGCAGTGAAGGTCCGGGACAGGGGAATCAGCCCCAGCATTTT
few	TRBV7-6	TRBD2	TRBJ2-1	CASSSSGGVYNEQFF	TGTGCCAGCAGCTCCAGCGGGGGGGTTTACAATGAGCAGTTCTTC
once	TRBV11-2	TRBD2	TRBJ2-7	CASNGLADLPYEQYF	TGTGCCAGCAACGGACTAGCGGACCTCCCCTACGAGCAGTACTTC
-	TRBV7-6	-	TRBJ1-1	CASSLAPGTEAFF	TGTGCCAGCAGCTTAGCGCCCGGGACTGAAGCTTTCTTT
-	TRBV4-1	-	TRBJ1-1	CASSPRTWETEAFF	TGCGCCAGCAGCCCCCGGACTTGGGAGACTGAAGCTTTCTTT
-	TRBV7-2	-	TRBJ2-7	CASSLTGLNEEQYF	TGTGCCAGCAGCTTAACGGGACTGAACGAGGAGCAGTACTTC
-	TRBV10-3	TRBD1	TRBJ1-2	CAISESGTGDGYTF	TGTGCCATCAGTGAGTCCGGGACAGGAGATGGCTACACCTTC
-	TRBV6-1	-	TRBJ1-1	CASRRRTEAFF	TGTGCCAGCAGACGAAGAACTGAAGCTTTCTTT
few	TRBV27	TRBD1	TRBJ1-1	CASSDRGTEAFF	TGTGCCAGCAGCGACAGGGGTACTGAAGCTTTCTTT
-	TRBV25-1	-	TRBJ2-1	CASTPPMTYEQFF	TGTGCCAGCACGCCCCCCATGACCTATGAGCAGTTCTTC
-	TRBV9	-	TRBJ2-2	CASSVGIGWPPGELFF	TGTGCCAGCAGCGTAGGTATTGGCTGGCCTCCCGGGGAGCTGTTTTTT
once	TRBV9	-	TRBJ2-3	CASSVQIGDTQYF	TGTGCCAGCAGCGTCCAGATCGGAGATACGCAGTATTTT
-	TRBV27	-	TRBJ2-3	CASSLGRVLDTQYF	TGTGCCAGCAGTTTGGGTCGGGTTCTGGATACGCAGTATTTT
-	TRBV4-1	-	TRBJ2-2	CASSQARRSGNGELFF	TGCGCCAGCAGCCAAGCCCGAAGATCAGGGAACGGGGAGCTGTTTTTT
-	TRBV7-6	TRBD2	TRBJ2-7	CASSSGLAYEQYF	TGTGCCAGCAGCTCGGGACTAGCCTACGAGCAGTACTTC
once	TRBV2	-	TRBJ2-7	CASKVSQFSYEQYF	TGTGCCAGCAAGGTCAGTCAATTCTCCTACGAGCAGTACTTC
-	TRBV14	-	TRBJ1-2	CASSQGGLWSGYTF	TGTGCCAGCAGCCAAGGGGGTTTGTGGAGTGGCTACACCTTC
-	TRBV6-5	-	TRBJ2-7	CASSATGSYEQYF	TGTGCCAGCAGTGCAACAGGGTCGTACGAGCAGTACTTC
-	TRBV5-6	-	TRBJ2-7	CASSLTGAREQYF	TGTGCCAGCAGCTTGACGGGGGCTCGGGAGCAGTACTTC
-	TRBV11-2	-	TRBJ2-7	CASSLRGFSYEQYF	TGTGCCAGCAGCCTTCGGGGATTCTCCTACGAGCAGTACTTC
-	TRBV29-1	-	TRBJ1-1	CSVEGGLNTEAFF	TGCAGCGTTGAAGGCGGGTTGAACACTGAAGCTTTCTTT
-	TRBV28	-	TRBJ2-1	CASSFRGADEQFF	TGTGCCAGCAGTTTTCGGGGGGCTGATGAGCAGTTCTTC
-	TRBV7-9	-	TRBJ2-5	CASSGELSETQYF	TGTGCCAGCAGCGGGGAGCTTTCGGAGACCCAGTACTTC
-	TRBV29-1	TRBD1	TRBJ1-1	CSLSRQGSPEAFF	TGCAGCTTGAGCCGACAGGGGTCCCCTGAAGCTTTCTTT
-	TRBV11-2	-	TRBJ2-5	CASSLEFRGTETQYF	TGTGCCAGCAGCTTAGAGTTTCGGGGAACGGAGACCCAGTACTTC
-	TRBV28	TRBD2	TRBJ2-3	CASSGIRDYSADTQYF	TGTGCCAGCAGTGGGATCCGGGACTATAGCGCAGATACGCAGTATTTT
-	TRBV7-8	TRBD1	TRBJ1-1	CASRSGQGNTEAFF	TGTGCCAGCAGATCCGGACAGGGGAACACTGAAGCTTTCTTT
-	TRBV28	TRBD2	TRBJ2-5	CASSFVSGGVRETQYF	TGTGCCAGCAGTTTTGTTAGCGGGGGGGTCCGAGAGACCCAGTACTTC
-	TRBV4-1	-	TRBJ2-1	CASSQEGGGRNEQFF	TGCGCCAGCAGCCAAGAAGGAGGGGGACGTAATGAGCAGTTCTTC
-	TRBV28	TRBD2	TRBJ2-7	CASSDPGSGGYF	TGTGCCAGCAGCGACCCTGGGAGCGGGGGATACTTC
-	TRBV4-3	-	TRBJ1-2	CASSQDRSYGYTF	TGCGCCAGCAGCCAAGACAGAAGCTATGGCTACACCTTC
-	TRBV28	TRBD2	TRBJ2-2	CASSPGLAGGLGTGELFF	TGTGCCAGCAGTCCCGGACTAGCGGGGGGGCTGGGCACCGGGGAGCTGTTTTTT
-	TRBV4-1	-	TRBJ2-3	CASSQDNVDTQYF	TGCGCCAGCAGCCAAGATAACGTAGATACGCAGTATTTT
-	TRBV28	-	TRBJ1-2	CASSGGGEPFNYGYTF	TGTGCCAGCAGTGGGGGTGGGGAGCCTTTTAACTATGGCTACACCTTC
-	TRBV7-2	-	TRBJ2-1	CASSLVGPGSSYNEQFF	TGTGCCAGCAGCTTAGTTGGGCCGGGGAGCTCCTACAATGAGCAGTTCTTC